These T cell receptor beta chains were read from a single sample in a study of shared clonotypes between healthy human individuals. Produced via immunoSEQ multiplex PCR; TCRdb's table is partial and in-frame only. This sample carries roughly 2 million clones, 85% to 95% of them seen once, and the ten largest clones take 0.13%. The source material was naive CD4+ T cells sorted from blood. The receptors were gathered from a man younger than 35 in good health. Both conserved end residues are part of each CDR3. A D gene is named only where the DNA matches it firmly. Clone size, where shown, is once, few, many, or a class for clones that have expanded.

size: .
J: TRBJ1-2
D: .
V: TRBV5-4
CDR3: CASSGDGTYGYTF
DNA: TGTGCCAGCAGCGGAGACGGGACTTATGGCTACACCTTC

size: .
J: TRBJ1-1
D: .
V: TRBV28
CDR3: CASSLEDTEAFF
DNA: TGTGCCAGCAGTTTGGAGGACACTGAAGCTTTCTTT

size: .
J: TRBJ2-7
D: .
V: TRBV7-9
CDR3: CASSNSGPNEQYF
DNA: TGTGCCAGCAGCAATTCCGGACCAAACGAGCAGTACTTC

size: .
J: TRBJ2-3
D: .
V: TRBV5-4
CDR3: CASSLEVGRSTDTQYF
DNA: TGTGCCAGCAGCTTGGAGGTAGGGCGGAGCACAGATACGCAGTATTTT

size: .
J: TRBJ1-4
D: .
V: TRBV5-4
CDR3: CASSPTGHATDEKLFF
DNA: TGTGCCAGCAGCCCGACAGGACATGCAACTGATGAAAAACTGTTTTTT

size: .
J: TRBJ2-2
D: .
V: TRBV7-5
CDR3: CARSLKALLDYTGELFF
DNA: TGTGCCAGAAGCTTAAAAGCCTTACTAGATTACACCGGGGAGCTGTTTTTT

size: .
J: TRBJ2-3
D: TRBD1
V: TRBV5-1
CDR3: CASSKAGTGGTDTQYF
DNA: TGCGCCAGCAGCAAAGCCGGGACAGGGGGCACAGATACGCAGTATTTT

size: .
J: TRBJ1-2
D: .
V: TRBV4-2
CDR3: CASSQDRQGLTYGYTF
DNA: TGTGCCAGCAGCCAAGATCGGCAGGGGCTGACCTATGGCTACACCTTC

size: .
J: TRBJ2-7
D: .
V: TRBV5-1
CDR3: CASSSPNAEGTPGEQYF
DNA: TGCGCCAGCAGCTCCCCGAATGCCGAGGGCACTCCAGGCGAGCAGTACTTC

size: once
J: TRBJ1-3
D: .
V: TRBV11-2
CDR3: CASSSFGQRNTIYF
DNA: TGTGCCAGCAGCTCCTTCGGTCAGAGAAACACCATATATTTT

size: .
J: TRBJ1-6
D: .
V: TRBV6-5
CDR3: CASSYLVNSPLHF
DNA: TGTGCCAGCAGTTACCTAGTTAATTCACCCCTCCACTTT

size: .
J: TRBJ2-1
D: .
V: TRBV30
CDR3: CAWGRRDSYNEQFF
DNA: TGTGCCTGGGGCCGGCGGGACTCCTACAATGAGCAGTTCTTC

size: .
J: TRBJ2-7
D: .
V: TRBV29-1
CDR3: CSVSGSPYEQYF
DNA: TGCAGCGTCTCGGGCTCGCCCTACGAGCAGTACTTC

size: .
J: TRBJ1-1
D: .
V: TRBV29-1
CDR3: CSVAWDSVTEAFF
DNA: TGCAGCGTTGCTTGGGACTCGGTCACTGAAGCTTTCTTT

size: .
J: TRBJ2-2
D: .
V: TRBV7-2
CDR3: CASSSPKTGELFF
DNA: TGTGCCAGCAGCTCGCCTAAGACCGGGGAGCTGTTTTTT

size: once
J: TRBJ2-1
D: .
V: TRBV6-1
CDR3: CASSEEETRLFF
DNA: TGTGCCAGCAGTGAAGAAGAGACTCGTTTGTTCTTC

size: .
J: TRBJ2-7
D: .
V: TRBV4-1
CDR3: CASSRSGPPYEQYF
DNA: TGCGCCAGCAGCCGTTCGGGCCCTCCCTACGAGCAGTACTTC

size: .
J: TRBJ1-4
D: .
V: TRBV5-1
CDR3: CASSLESGTNEKLFF
DNA: TGCGCCAGCAGCTTGGAGTCGGGGACTAATGAAAAACTGTTTTTT

size: .
J: TRBJ1-2
D: .
V: TRBV28
CDR3: CASSLGGYGYTF
DNA: TGTGCCAGCAGTTTAGGGGGTTATGGCTACACCTTC

size: once
J: TRBJ2-3
D: .
V: TRBV30
CDR3: CAWSVDLGTDTQYF
DNA: TGTGCCTGGAGTGTTGACCTTGGCACAGATACGCAGTATTTT

size: .
J: TRBJ2-2
D: .
V: TRBV6-5
CDR3: CASSKGSNTGELFF
DNA: TGTGCCAGCAGCAAAGGGTCGAACACCGGGGAGCTGTTTTTT

size: .
J: TRBJ2-7
D: .
V: TRBV5-1
CDR3: CASSLNDYEQYF
DNA: TGCGCCAGCAGCTTGAACGACTACGAGCAGTACTTC

size: .
J: TRBJ1-2
D: .
V: TRBV6-6
CDR3: CASIGDLGLANYGYTF
DNA: TGTGCCAGCATAGGGGACCTGGGGCTAGCTAACTATGGCTACACCTTC

size: .
J: TRBJ2-2
D: .
V: TRBV5-5
CDR3: CASSWGPRLNTGELFF
DNA: TGTGCCAGCAGCTGGGGCCCACGGCTAAACACCGGGGAGCTGTTTTTT

size: .
J: TRBJ2-7
D: TRBD1
V: TRBV10-3
CDR3: CAIGGQGYEQYF
DNA: TGTGCCATCGGGGGACAGGGTTACGAGCAGTACTTC

size: .
J: TRBJ2-1
D: .
V: TRBV11-2
CDR3: CASSLVSSEQFF
DNA: TGTGCCAGCAGCTTAGTTTCCTCCGAGCAGTTCTTC

size: .
J: TRBJ1-1
D: TRBD1
V: TRBV9
CDR3: CASSVAWTGGRTEAFF
DNA: TGTGCCAGCAGCGTAGCCTGGACAGGGGGGAGGACTGAAGCTTTCTTT

size: .
J: TRBJ1-2
D: TRBD1
V: TRBV30
CDR3: CAWSPPPTGTMGGYTF
DNA: TGTGCCTGGAGTCCCCCCCCGACAGGGACCATGGGTGGCTACACCTTC

size: .
J: TRBJ2-3
D: TRBD2
V: TRBV5-1
CDR3: CASSLESGGGTDTQYF
DNA: TGCGCCAGCAGCTTGGAGTCGGGGGGAGGCACAGATACGCAGTATTTT